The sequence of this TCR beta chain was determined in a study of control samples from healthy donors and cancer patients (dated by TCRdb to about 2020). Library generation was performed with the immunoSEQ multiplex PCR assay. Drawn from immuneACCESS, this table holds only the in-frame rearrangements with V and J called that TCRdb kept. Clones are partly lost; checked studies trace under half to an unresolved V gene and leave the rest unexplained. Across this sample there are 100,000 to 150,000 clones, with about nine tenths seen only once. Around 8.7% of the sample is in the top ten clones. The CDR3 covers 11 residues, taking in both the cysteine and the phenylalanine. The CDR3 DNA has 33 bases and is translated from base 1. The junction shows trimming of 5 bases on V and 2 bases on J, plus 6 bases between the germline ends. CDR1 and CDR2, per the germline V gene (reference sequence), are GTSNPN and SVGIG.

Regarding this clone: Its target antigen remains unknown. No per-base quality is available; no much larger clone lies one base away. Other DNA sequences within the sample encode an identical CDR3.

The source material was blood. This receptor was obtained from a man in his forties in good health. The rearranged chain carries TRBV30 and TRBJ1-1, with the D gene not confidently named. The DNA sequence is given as TGTGCCTGGGGCCGTAACACTGAAGCTTTCTTT. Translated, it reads CAWGRNTEAFF.